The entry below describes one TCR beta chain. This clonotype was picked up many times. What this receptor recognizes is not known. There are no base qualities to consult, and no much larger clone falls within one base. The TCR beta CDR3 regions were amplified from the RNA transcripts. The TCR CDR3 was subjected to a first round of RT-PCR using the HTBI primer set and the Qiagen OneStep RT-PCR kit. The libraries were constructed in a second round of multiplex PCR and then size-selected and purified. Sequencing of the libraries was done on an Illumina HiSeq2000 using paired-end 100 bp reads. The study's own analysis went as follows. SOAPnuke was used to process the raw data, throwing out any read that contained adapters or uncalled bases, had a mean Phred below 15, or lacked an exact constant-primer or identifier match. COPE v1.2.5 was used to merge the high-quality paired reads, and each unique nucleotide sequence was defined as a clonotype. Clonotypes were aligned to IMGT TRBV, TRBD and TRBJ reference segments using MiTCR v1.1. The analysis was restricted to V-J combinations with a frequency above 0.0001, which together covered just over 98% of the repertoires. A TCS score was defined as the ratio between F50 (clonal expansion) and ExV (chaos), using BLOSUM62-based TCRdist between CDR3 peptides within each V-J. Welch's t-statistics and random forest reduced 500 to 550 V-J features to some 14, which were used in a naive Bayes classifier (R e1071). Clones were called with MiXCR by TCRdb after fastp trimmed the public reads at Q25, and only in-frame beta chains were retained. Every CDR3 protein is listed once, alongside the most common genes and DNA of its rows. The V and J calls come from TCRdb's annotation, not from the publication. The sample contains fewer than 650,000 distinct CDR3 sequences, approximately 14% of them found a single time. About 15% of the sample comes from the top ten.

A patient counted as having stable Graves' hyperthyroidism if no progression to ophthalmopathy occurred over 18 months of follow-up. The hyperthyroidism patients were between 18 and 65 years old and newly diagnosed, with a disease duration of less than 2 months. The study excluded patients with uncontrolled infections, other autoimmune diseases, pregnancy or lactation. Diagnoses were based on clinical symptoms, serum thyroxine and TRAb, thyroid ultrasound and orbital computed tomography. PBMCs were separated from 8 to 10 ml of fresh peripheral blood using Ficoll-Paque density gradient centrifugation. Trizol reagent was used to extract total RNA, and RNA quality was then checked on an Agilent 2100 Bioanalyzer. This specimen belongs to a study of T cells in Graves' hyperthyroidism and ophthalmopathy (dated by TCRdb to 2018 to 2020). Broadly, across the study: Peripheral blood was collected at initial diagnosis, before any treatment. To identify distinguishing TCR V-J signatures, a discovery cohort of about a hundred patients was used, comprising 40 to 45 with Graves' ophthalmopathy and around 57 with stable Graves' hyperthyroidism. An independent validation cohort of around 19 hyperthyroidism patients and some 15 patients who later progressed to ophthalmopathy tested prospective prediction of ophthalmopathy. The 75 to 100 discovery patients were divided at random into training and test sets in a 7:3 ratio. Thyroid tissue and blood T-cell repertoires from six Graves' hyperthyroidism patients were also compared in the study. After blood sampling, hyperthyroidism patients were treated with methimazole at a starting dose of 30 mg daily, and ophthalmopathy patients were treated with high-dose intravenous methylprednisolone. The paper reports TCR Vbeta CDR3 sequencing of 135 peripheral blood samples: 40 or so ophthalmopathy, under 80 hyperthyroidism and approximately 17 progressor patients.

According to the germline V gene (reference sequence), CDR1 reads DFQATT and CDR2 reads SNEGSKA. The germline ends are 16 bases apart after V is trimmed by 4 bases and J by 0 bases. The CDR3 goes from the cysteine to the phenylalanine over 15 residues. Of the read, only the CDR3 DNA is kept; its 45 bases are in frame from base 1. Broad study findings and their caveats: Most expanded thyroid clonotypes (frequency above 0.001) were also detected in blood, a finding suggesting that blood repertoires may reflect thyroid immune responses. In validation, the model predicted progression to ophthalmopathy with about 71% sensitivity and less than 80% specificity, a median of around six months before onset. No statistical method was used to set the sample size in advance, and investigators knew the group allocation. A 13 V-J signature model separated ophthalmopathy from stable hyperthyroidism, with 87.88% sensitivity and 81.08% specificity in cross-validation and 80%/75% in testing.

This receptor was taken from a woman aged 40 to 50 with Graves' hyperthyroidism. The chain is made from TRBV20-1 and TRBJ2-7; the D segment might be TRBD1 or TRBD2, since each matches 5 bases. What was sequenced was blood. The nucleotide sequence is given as TGCAGTGCTAATCCCGGGGACCGAAGCTCCTACGAGCAGTACTTC. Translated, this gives CSANPGDRSSYEQYF.